The T cell receptor beta chain under discussion was sequenced for a study of blood T cell repertoires in COVID-19. Study-level information: Samples taken during acute and convalescent COVID-19 were collected in the United States, Italy and Spain. T cells, B-cell-depleted T cells, or PBMCs provided the cDNA or gDNA that served as material.

Clones were read by immunoSEQ multiplex PCR, and TCRdb kept only the in-frame ones, dropping some. The table has around 140,000 clones, around three quarters seen once; the top ten hold roughly 15%. The count of this clone is one. Unmatched junction bases numbered 4, after V lost 1 base and J lost 3 bases. The CDR3 spans 16 residues. The germline V gene encodes CDR1 MNHEY and CDR2 SMNVEV (reference sequence). This TCR came from a man in his fifties or sixties with acute or convalescent COVID-19. Sequenced input: peripheral blood. The V call is TRBV27, the J call TRBJ1-5, with 9 bases aligning to TRBD1. CDR3 sequence (DNA): TGTGCCAGCAGTTTATGGACAGGGGACCCCAATCAGCCCCAGCATTTT. This encodes CASSLWTGDPNQPQHF.